The 27 T cell receptor beta chains below were found in one sample sequenced in a study of blood T cell repertoires in COVID-19. TCRdb's table, derived via immunoSEQ multiplex PCR, lists solely in-frame clones and lacks some. The repertoire holds fewer than 250,000 clones, with roughly four fifths as singletons. Source material: peripheral blood. The receptor set was obtained from a woman between 40 and 55 years old with acute or convalescent COVID-19.

With regard to this clone: One end of the junction does not line up with germline, which may come from a read error. The chain links TRBV6-2 or TRBV6-3 to TRBJ2-1; D may be TRBD1 (7 bases). Germline V gives CDR1 MNHEY, CDR2 SVGEGT. This CDR3 has 11 residues. CDR3 amino acids: CASSRLRGAVF. CDR3 DNA: TGTGCCAGCAGCCGACTCAGGGGGGCGGTCTTC.

The V call is TRBV6-5, the J call TRBJ2-6, with 8 bases matching TRBD1. Germline V lookup: CDR1 MNHEY, CDR2 SVGAGI. The trim removed 6 bases at V and 3 bases at J, leaving 4 bases unmatched. The CDR3 has 15 residues. The DNA for the CDR3 is TGTGCCAGCAGCCAGACAGGGGTTGGGGCCAACGTCCTGACTTTC. This encodes CASSQTGVGANVLTF.

The chain carries TRBV13 and TRBJ2-7; D is possibly TRBD1 (5 bases). Between the trimmed V and J ends, which lost 5 bases and 12 bases, there was a span of 26 bases. Germline assignment: CDR1 PRHDT and CDR2 FYEKMQ (reference sequence). The CDR3 is 15 residues long. The CDR3 DNA reads TGTGCCAGCAGCCGATTACAGGATTTTAAGACCGGGCGGTACTTC. This encodes CASSRLQDFKTGRYF.

This clone has just one count. Given the absence of the conserved phenylalanine or tryptophan at the CDR3 end, a read error is likely. The genes are TRBV27 and TRBJ2-7, with 7 positions matching TRBD2. V was clipped by 6 bases and J by 2 bases; unmatched bases: 7. CDR1 is MNHEY and CDR2 is SMNVEV in the germline V gene (reference sequence). This CDR3 contains 14 residues. The CDR3 region is CASSPRGETYEQYS. CDR3 DNA sequence: TGTGCCAGCAGCCCCCGGGGGGAAACCTACGAGCAGTACTCC.

The chain uses TRBV7-9 and TRBJ2-3; 12 bases map to TRBD2. The CDR3 consists of 18 residues. Per germline, CDR1 SEHNR and CDR2 FQNEAQ (reference sequence). Trimming cost V 4 bases and J 0 bases; bases outside gene matches: 8. The CDR3 here is CASSSPPGTSGSTDTQYF. CDR3 nucleotide sequence: TGTGCCAGCAGCTCGCCCCCCGGGACTAGCGGGAGCACAGATACGCAGTATTTT. The full variable domain, completed using reference TRBV7-9 and TRBJ2-3, is DTGVSQNPRHKITKRGQNVTFRCDPISEHNRLYWYRQTLGQGPEFLTYFQNEAQLEKSRLLSDRFSAERPKGSFSTLEIQRTEQGDSAMYLCASSSPPGTSGSTDTQYFGPGTRLTVL.

In its sample, this clone was seen a few times. The chain is built from TRBV29-1 and TRBJ1-4, with D uncertain. CDR1 SQVTM and CDR2 ANQGSEA come from the germline V gene. V was clipped by 7 bases and J by 0 bases, with 12 bases between them. CDR3 length: 14 residues. CDR3 sequence: CSGQDPATNEKLFF. In DNA, the CDR3 is TGCAGCGGACAAGACCCTGCAACTAATGAAAAACTGTTTTTT.

The chain employs TRBV19 and TRBJ2-5; D unresolved. V lost 3 bases, J lost 0 bases, and 5 bases lay in between. The germline V gene encodes CDR1 LNHDA and CDR2 SQIVND (reference sequence). CDR3 length: 13 amino acids. CDR3 sequence reads: CASSMAYQETQYF. For the CDR3, the DNA is TGTGCCAGTAGTATGGCCTACCAAGAGACCCAGTACTTC.

The chain has TRBV7-8 and TRBJ2-2; 7 bases are a match to TRBD2. The CDR3 is 16 amino acids. After removal of 3 bases from V and 6 bases from J, the junction contained 10 bases not matched to a gene. Germline-derived CDR1 and CDR2 are SGHVS and FQNEAQ. The CDR3 DNA sequence: TGTGCCAGCAGCTTTGGGAGTTTGGGGGGGTCCGGGGAGCTGTTTTTT. Translation gives CASSFGSLGGSGELFF.

There are a few counts of this clone. V and J are TRBV19 and TRBJ2-1; the D is unclear. V was clipped by 5 bases and J by 0 bases, with 8 bases between them. Germline CDR1 reads LNHDA; CDR2 reads SQIVND (reference sequence). The CDR3 has 14 residues. CDR3: CASSPESSYNEQFF. The CDR3 coding sequence is TGTGCCAGTAGTCCCGAGAGCTCCTACAATGAGCAGTTCTTC.

This chain uses TRBV11-2 with TRBJ2-1, with TRBD2 identical over 7 bases. The V gene end was trimmed by 1 base and the J gene end by 7 bases; junction bases not matched to a gene: 10. CDR1 is SGHAT and CDR2 is FQNNGV in the germline V gene. The CDR3 runs to 16 residues. The CDR3 region is CASSLVTGEGRNEQFF. The CDR3 region has the DNA TGTGCCAGCAGCTTAGTGACGGGGGAGGGCCGTAATGAGCAGTTCTTC.

The genes are TRBV28 and TRBJ1-1; 10 bases fit TRBD1. The germline V gene encodes CDR1 MDHEN and CDR2 SYDVKM. CDR3 length: 16 amino acids. Unmatched junction bases numbered 7, after V lost 6 bases and J lost 0 bases. In DNA, the CDR3 is TGTGCCAGCAGCGCCGGGACAGGGGTGATGAACACTGAAGCTTTCTTT. It codes for CASSAGTGVMNTEAFF.

This clone was seen a handful of times. The junction and the germline gene differ at one end; a read error may be behind it. The chain employs TRBV19 and TRBJ2-1; 7 bases map to TRBD2. Germline V CDR1 and CDR2: LNHDA, SQIVND (reference sequence). There are 15 residues in the CDR3. The CDR3 protein is CASSLSGASDNEQFF. The CDR3 region has the DNA TGTGCCAGTAGCCTCAGCGGGGCCTCCGACAATGAGCAGTTCTTC.

The rearrangement joins TRBV4-1 to TRBJ2-1, with TRBD2 identical over 10 bases. After removal of 2 bases from V and 6 bases from J, the junction contained 4 bases not matched to a gene. Per germline, CDR1 MGHRA and CDR2 YSYEKL. CDR3 length: 15 residues. CDR3 protein: CASSQLGLAVNEQFF. In nucleotides, the CDR3 is TGCGCCAGCAGCCAACTAGGACTAGCGGTCAATGAGCAGTTCTTC.

This clone occurred a few times. This chain uses TRBV19 with TRBJ1-2; the D is unclear. Germline lookup yields CDR1 LNHDA and CDR2 SQIVND (reference sequence). CDR3 length: 14 amino acids. V lost 1 base and J lost 4, with 10 bases in between. The CDR3 DNA is TGTGCCAGTAGTATAGTTGGCAGTTTCTATGGCTACACCTTC. This encodes CASSIVGSFYGYTF.

This chain connects TRBV7-2 to TRBJ2-5; a possible D gene is TRBD2 (6 bases). Deletions cut 2 bases from V and 1 base from J, with 14 bases between. The germline V gene has CDR1 SGHTA and CDR2 FQGNSA. This CDR3 has 16 residues. This chain's CDR3 is CASSLTPGTLQETQYF. Here the CDR3 DNA reads TGTGCCAGCAGCTTAACCCCCGGGACTCTCCAAGAGACCCAGTACTTC.

In its sample, this clone was seen once. The chain joins TRBV7-9 to TRBJ2-2; 9 positions agree with TRBD1. CDR1 is SEHNR, CDR2 FQNEAQ, per germline (reference sequence). Trimming took 5 bases from V and 6 from J; bases not matched to a gene: 16. The CDR3 has 18 residues. In DNA form, the CDR3 reads TGTGCCAGCAGCACCTTGGACAGGGGACAGGGTTTGGCCGGGGAGCTGTTTTTT. Translating it yields CASSTLDRGQGLAGELFF.

The gene calls are TRBV4-1 and TRBJ2-7; 16 bases match TRBD2. V was pared by 6 bases and J by 2 bases, with 10 bases of the junction left unmatched. This CDR3 has 18 amino acids. Germline V gene data show CDR1 as MGHRA and CDR2 as YSYEKL. The CDR3 reads CASSQGLAGGPKAYEQYF. The CDR3 DNA reads TGCGCCAGCAGTCAGGGACTAGCGGGAGGGCCCAAAGCCTACGAGCAGTACTTC.

The rearrangement links TRBV19 to TRBJ2-2, with a possible D match to TRBD1 (5 bases). In germline, CDR1 is LNHDA, CDR2 SQIVND (reference sequence). The V end lost 4 bases, the J end lost 1 base, and 13 bases lay between the germline ends. This CDR3 is 16 amino acids long. The CDR3 coding sequence is TGTGCCAGTAGTAACTTAGACAGCCAGAACACCGGGGAGCTGTTTTTT. It codes for CASSNLDSQNTGELFF.

The V and J genes are TRBV7-2 and TRBJ2-7; D not certain. Germline lookup yields CDR1 SGHTA and CDR2 FQGNSA. The V end was cut by 6 bases, the J end by 6 bases, with 12 bases between. This CDR3 comprises 12 residues. The CDR3 DNA follows: TGTGCCAGCAGAAACTCCCCCCTCGAGCAGTACTTC. Translating it yields CASRNSPLEQYF.

This chain uses TRBV9 with TRBJ2-6; a weak D match, TRBD1 (5 bases). The CDR3 has 17 residues. V gave up 4 bases and J gave up 2 bases, with 16 bases separating them. Germline CDR1 reads SGDLS; CDR2 reads YYNGEE. As DNA, the CDR3 is TGTGCCAGCAGCCCTAGACAGACTCTGGCTGGGGCCAACGTCCTGACTTTC. Residues: CASSPRQTLAGANVLTF.

The chain combines TRBV6-1 with TRBJ1-3, with 11 bases fitting TRBD1. Per the germline V gene, CDR1 is MNHNS and CDR2 is SASEGT. CDR3 length: 16 amino acids. V gave up 4 bases and J gave up 4 bases; unmatched junction bases: 6. In DNA, the CDR3 is TGTGCCAGCAGTGGCAGGACAGGGGGCGCGGGAAACACCATATATTTT. It specifies CASSGRTGGAGNTIYF.

The J gene is TRBJ1-1, the V gene TRBV27; TRBD1 is a possible D gene (6 bases). The germline V gene encodes CDR1 MNHEY and CDR2 SMNVEV (reference sequence). V was trimmed by 4 bases and J by 5 bases, leaving 20 bases between them. This CDR3 is built from 16 residues. The CDR3 protein is CASSSPLWGRGTEAFF. The DNA for the CDR3 is TGTGCCAGCAGTTCACCCCTATGGGGGCGCGGGACTGAAGCTTTCTTT.

The rearrangement links TRBV2 to TRBJ2-7; 7 bases are shared with TRBD1. CDR1 and CDR2 from the germline V gene are SNHLY and FYNNEI. Losses at the gene ends were 7 bases for V and 2 bases for J; bases not matched to a gene: 8. This CDR3 comprises 14 residues. As DNA, the CDR3 is TGTGCCAGCAAAACAGGGGTGGGAACCTACGAGCAGTACTTC. Its protein is CASKTGVGTYEQYF.

The chain couples TRBV6-2 or TRBV6-3 to TRBJ2-1; 11 bases match TRBD2. Trimming cost V 5 bases and J 7 bases; bases outside gene matches: 10. This CDR3 has 16 amino acids. In germline, CDR1 is MNHEY, CDR2 SVGEGT. The CDR3 nucleotides read TGTGCCAGCAGTGGCCATTCTAGCGGGAGGTTAAATGAGCAGTTCTTC. Protein product: CASSGHSSGRLNEQFF.

The chain recombines TRBV15 with TRBJ2-1; D is undetermined. CDR1 is LNHNV and CDR2 is YYDKDF in the germline V gene (reference sequence). The V end was cut by 0 bases, the J end by 2 bases, with 8 bases between. This CDR3 contains 15 residues. This CDR3 is CATSRDSTPYNEQFF. The CDR3 DNA sequence: TGTGCCACCAGCAGAGACTCTACCCCCTACAATGAGCAGTTCTTC.

Concerning this clone: Other DNA sequences of this sample code for an identical CDR3. The chain links TRBV20-1 to TRBJ2-7, with TRBD2 matching 7 bases. The CDR3 has 11 residues. With V trimmed by 3 bases and J by 4 bases, 0 bases remained unmatched. Germline assignment: CDR1 DFQATT and CDR2 SNEGSKA (reference sequence). The CDR3 DNA follows: TGCAGTGCTAGCGGGGGGTACGAGCAGTACTTC. Translating it yields CSASGGYEQYF.

V and J are TRBV21-1 and TRBJ2-7; no DNA check was done on the table's D call, TRBD1. TRBV21-1 is reported as a pseudogene. The CDR3 runs 16 residues. In DNA, the CDR3 is TGTGCCAGCAGGGGAGAGGGGGCGGATAGGGTCTACGAGCAGTACTTC. It codes for CASRGEGADRVYEQYF.